The 25 T cell receptor beta chains below were found in one sample sequenced in a study of T cell responses to AZD1222 COVID-19 vaccine (TCRdb year 2021). The sample's time point label is to be understood as: about 28 days (+/-7) after the second vaccine dose. Libraries were constructed by the immunoSEQ multiplex PCR assay. TCRdb carries this immuneACCESS record with in-frame sequences only. Its versions omit some clonotypes, under half of them owing to an unresolved V gene in the studies checked, with the rest unexplained. The sample includes around 80,000 clones, with approximately 85% observed a single time. Of the sample, 10% is held by the ten largest clones. The specimen was peripheral blood, collected 28 days after the second AZD1222 dose. The receptors here all came from an adult who received the AZD1222 COVID-19 vaccine.

The rearrangement uses TRBV9 and TRBJ1-3; maybe TRBD1 (6 bases). Trimming left V 0 bases short and J 0 bases short, with 16 bases between. Germline CDR1 and CDR2: SGDLS and YYNGEE. The CDR3 loop spans 18 amino acids. CDR3 sequence: CASSVASPGASSGNTIYF. CDR3 nucleotides: TGTGCCAGCAGCGTAGCTTCCCCGGGGGCCTCCTCTGGAAACACCATATATTTT. Full variable domain (missing parts from reference TRBV9 and TRBJ1-3): DSGVTQTPKHLITATGQRVTLRCSPRSGDLSVYWYQQSLDQGLQFLIQYYNGEERAKGNILERFSAQQFPDLHSELNLSSLELGDSALYFCASSVASPGASSGNTIYFGEGSWLTVV.

The V call is TRBV4-1, the J call TRBJ1-1; TRBD1 is a possible D gene (6 bases). The CDR3 contains 14 residues. V lost 3 bases and J 4 bases, leaving 12 bases between the germline ends. The germline CDR1 and CDR2 sequences are MGHRA and YSYEKL. The CDR3 sequence: CASSHAGASTEAFF. The CDR3 DNA follows: TGCGCCAGCAGCCACGCGGGGGCTAGCACTGAAGCTTTCTTT.

The chain is built from TRBV19 and TRBJ2-3; D perhaps matches TRBD1 (7 bases). V lost 7 bases to trimming and J lost 4 bases, with 12 bases between them. In germline, CDR1 is LNHDA, CDR2 SQIVND (reference sequence). The CDR3 extends over 13 amino acids. CDR3 sequence (DNA): TGTGCCAGTAAAGGCAGGGGGGCAGATACGCAGTATTTT. It codes for CASKGRGADTQYF.

The rearrangement joins TRBV6-5 to TRBJ1-2, with TRBD1 matching 9 bases. Germline CDR1 MNHEY, CDR2 SVGAGI. The CDR3 is 16 amino acids. With V trimmed by 2 bases and J by 5 bases, 9 bases remained unmatched. The CDR3 DNA follows: TGTGCCAGCAGTTACGTAGGGGACAGGGAGATTTATGGCTACACCTTC. It encodes CASSYVGDREIYGYTF.

The chain has TRBV7-2 and TRBJ1-5; D is ambiguous. V was cut by 5 bases and J by 2 bases, with 7 bases left in between. CDR1 is SGHTA and CDR2 is FQGNSA in the germline V gene. The CDR3 extends over 13 amino acids. CDR3 in DNA: TGTGCCAGCAGCCCGGACGGCAATCAGCCCCAGCATTTT. The encoded protein is CASSPDGNQPQHF.

This chain connects TRBV6-6 to TRBJ1-5; 7 nucleotides align to TRBD1. After removal of 5 bases from V and 9 bases from J, the junction contained 10 bases not matched to a gene. The germline V gene encodes CDR1 MNHNY and CDR2 SVGAGI (reference sequence). The CDR3 length is 14 residues. DNA of the CDR3: TGTGCCAGCAGTACAACAGGGGATAGTCGGCCCCAGCATTTT. As protein: CASSTTGDSRPQHF.

The chain carries TRBV5-6 and TRBJ2-5, with D hard to call. V lost 0 bases to trimming and J lost 2 bases, with 8 bases between them. Per germline, CDR1 SGHDT and CDR2 YYEEEE. This CDR3 spans 14 amino acids. This CDR3 reads CASSLASDQETQYF. The CDR3 DNA reads as TGTGCCAGCAGCTTGGCTAGTGATCAAGAGACCCAGTACTTC.

The gene calls are TRBV7-8 and TRBJ1-5; no firm D call. Germline V gene lookup returns CDR1 SGHVS and CDR2 FQNEAQ. V shed 0 bases and J shed 7 bases, with 7 bases lying between them. The CDR3 has 13 amino acids. The CDR3 spells CASSLAHDQPQHF. CDR3 DNA sequence: TGTGCCAGCAGCTTAGCACACGACCAGCCCCAGCATTTT.

This clone came up a few times. The chain combines TRBV5-1 with TRBJ2-7, with D tentatively TRBD1 or TRBD2 (5 bases each). The CDR3 consists of 14 residues. Trimming left V 4 bases short and J 6 bases short, with 17 bases between. Germline CDR1 SGHRS, CDR2 YFSETQ. The CDR3 region is CASSPGPSDGEQYF. CDR3 in DNA: TGCGCCAGCAGCCCGGGACCCTCAGACGGCGAGCAGTACTTC.

This chain links TRBV14 with TRBJ2-7, with a tentative D call TRBD1 (6 bases). The V and J ends lost 6 bases and 2 bases respectively, with 17 bases between them. Looked up from germline, CDR1 is SGHDN and CDR2 is FVKESK. This CDR3 has 15 residues. As DNA, the CDR3 is TGTGCCAGCAGGGCAGAAGGACAGCTGCCCTACGAGCAGTACTTC. Residues: CASRAEGQLPYEQYF.

The rearrangement links TRBV6-5 to TRBJ1-4; 8 bases map to TRBD1. The CDR3 is 15 residues long. The V gene's germline CDR1 is MNHEY and CDR2 SVGAGI. V shed 7 bases and J 4 bases; nucleotides not matched to a gene: 8. CDR3 sequence: CASTWTGFDNEKLFF. CDR3 in DNA: TGTGCCAGCACCTGGACAGGGTTCGATAATGAAAAACTGTTTTTT.

The rearrangement joins TRBV30 to TRBJ2-3, with no clear D. CDR1 and CDR2 from the germline V gene are GTSNPN and SVGIG (reference sequence). The CDR3 spans 14 residues. Between the trimmed V and J ends, which lost 5 bases and 3 bases, there was a span of 15 bases. CDR3 in amino acids: CAWCPHMRTDTQYF. The CDR3 region has the DNA TGTGCCTGGTGCCCCCACATGAGGACAGATACGCAGTATTTT.

The J gene is TRBJ2-3, the V gene TRBV5-1; D possibly matches TRBD1 or TRBD2 (7 bases each). Looked up from germline, CDR1 is SGHRS and CDR2 is YFSETQ. The CDR3 spans 14 residues. V lost 6 bases and J lost 5, with 16 bases in between. CDR3 nucleotide sequence: TGCGCCAGCAAAGGGGAGGGGGCCGGAGATACGCAGTATTTT. Protein sequence: CASKGEGAGDTQYF.

V and J are TRBV6-5 and TRBJ1-2, with TRBD1 matching over 9 bases. The trim removed 5 bases at V and 4 bases at J, leaving 2 bases unmatched. This CDR3 has 13 residues. Germline V gene sequence: CDR1 MNHEY, CDR2 SVGAGI. CDR3 DNA sequence: TGTGCCAGCAGTACAGGGGGCGGCTATGGCTACACCTTC. Translated: CASSTGGGYGYTF.

The CDR3 DNA reads TGTGCCAGCAGCTGGACGCGGGGGGGCCCAGATACGCAGTATTTT. Translating gives CASSWTRGGPDTQYF. This chain links TRBV7-6 with TRBJ2-3, with 9 positions matching TRBD2. CDR1 is SGHVS, CDR2 FNYEAQ, per germline. The CDR3 runs to 15 residues. The J segment lost 4 bases and the V segment lost 4 bases, leaving 6 bases of the junction unmatched.

This clone has a single count. V and J are TRBV3-1 (or the pseudogene TRBV3-2) and TRBJ1-2; 8 bases align to TRBD1. The CDR3 loop spans 14 amino acids. Germline values: CDR1 LGHDT, CDR2 YNNKEL (reference sequence). J lost 8 bases, V lost 1 base, and 6 bases had no gene match. The CDR3 loop is CASSQVTGAHGYTF. CDR3 DNA sequence: TGTGCCAGCAGCCAAGTGACAGGGGCTCACGGCTACACCTTC.

The V and J genes are TRBV2 and TRBJ1-6; D uncertain. This CDR3 contains 12 residues. With 4 bases removed from V and 10 bases from J, the gap between germline ends came to 8 bases. The V gene's germline CDR1 is SNHLY and CDR2 FYNNEI. DNA of the CDR3: TGTGCCAGCAGTGGGCCTGAATCACCCCTCCACTTT. Protein: CASSGPESPLHF.

The V gene is TRBV28, the J gene TRBJ2-7, with D maybe TRBD2 (5 bases). Germline CDR1 is MDHEN and CDR2 is SYDVKM. V lost 5 bases, J lost 9 bases, and 14 bases lay in between. The CDR3 totals 12 residues. This CDR3 reads CASSKGGEGQYF. The CDR3 DNA sequence: TGTGCCAGCAGTAAAGGCGGAGAGGGGCAGTACTTC.

V and J are TRBV11-3 and TRBJ1-1; D is uncertain. Germline CDR1 SGHNT, CDR2 YENEEA. V lost 2 bases and J lost 4, with 14 bases in between. The CDR3 runs 15 residues. The DNA of the CDR3 is TGTGCCAGCAGCTTAACATCCACCCGGGGCACTGAAGCTTTCTTT. It is translated as CASSLTSTRGTEAFF. Based on the CDR3 plus reference TRBV11-3 and TRBJ1-1, the full variable domain is EAGVVQSPRYKIIEKKQPVAFWCNPISGHNTLYWYLQNLGQGPELLIRYENEEAVDDSQLPKDRFSAERLKGVDSTLKIQPAELGDSAVYLCASSLTSTRGTEAFFGQGTRLTVV.

This chain links TRBV3-1 (or the pseudogene TRBV3-2) with TRBJ2-4, with TRBD1 identical over 8 bases. V shed 0 bases, J shed 8 bases, and the junction held 6 bases outside the gene matches. The CDR3 consists of 15 residues. CDR1 and CDR2 (germline): LGHDT, YNNKEL (reference sequence). The CDR3, as DNA: TGTGCCAGCAGCCAAGAAACCACAGGGGGATACATTCAGTACTTC. This gives the protein CASSQETTGGYIQYF.

The chain recombines TRBV27 with TRBJ1-6; D unclear. The CDR3 runs to 13 residues. V was cut by 9 bases and J by 6 bases, with 12 bases left in between. The germline gives CDR1 MNHEY, CDR2 SMNVEV (reference sequence). The CDR3 is CASARVRNSPLHF. The CDR3 DNA sequence: TGTGCCAGTGCCCGTGTGCGTAATTCACCCCTCCACTTT.

This clone has a single count. The chain couples TRBV6-1 to TRBJ2-7; 8 bases fit TRBD2. Germline trimming cut 3 bases from V and 6 bases from J; bases unmatched to any gene: 10. This CDR3 contains 15 residues. The germline V gene has CDR1 MNHNS and CDR2 SASEGT. Here the CDR3 reads CASSDPGLVVPEQYF. CDR3 in DNA: TGTGCCAGCAGTGACCCGGGACTAGTAGTTCCCGAGCAGTACTTC.

The chain has TRBV5-1 and TRBJ1-1; possible D gene TRBD1, 6 bases. Germline V gene lookup returns CDR1 SGHRS and CDR2 YFSETQ. V was trimmed by 8 bases and J by 2 bases, leaving 13 bases between them. The CDR3 loop spans 13 amino acids. CDR3 sequence: CASWLGTNTEAFF. CDR3 coding DNA: TGCGCCAGTTGGCTAGGGACAAACACTGAAGCTTTCTTT.

The chain employs TRBV9 and TRBJ1-4; D unclear. Per germline, CDR1 SGDLS and CDR2 YYNGEE. Trimming cost V 0 bases and J 8 bases, with 5 bases left between them. This CDR3 contains 12 residues. As DNA, the CDR3 is TGTGCCAGCAGCGTAGCGGGGGAAAAACTGTTTTTT. It codes for CASSVAGEKLFF.

The V call is TRBV6-6, the J call TRBJ1-2; 9 nucleotides line up with TRBD1. Per the germline V gene, CDR1 is MNHNY and CDR2 is SVGAGI (reference sequence). V lost 4 bases and J lost 3; bases outside the gene matches: 6. CDR3 length: 15 residues. CDR3 region: CASSSRQGVDYGYTF. CDR3 DNA: TGTGCCAGCAGTTCCAGACAGGGGGTGGACTATGGCTACACCTTC.